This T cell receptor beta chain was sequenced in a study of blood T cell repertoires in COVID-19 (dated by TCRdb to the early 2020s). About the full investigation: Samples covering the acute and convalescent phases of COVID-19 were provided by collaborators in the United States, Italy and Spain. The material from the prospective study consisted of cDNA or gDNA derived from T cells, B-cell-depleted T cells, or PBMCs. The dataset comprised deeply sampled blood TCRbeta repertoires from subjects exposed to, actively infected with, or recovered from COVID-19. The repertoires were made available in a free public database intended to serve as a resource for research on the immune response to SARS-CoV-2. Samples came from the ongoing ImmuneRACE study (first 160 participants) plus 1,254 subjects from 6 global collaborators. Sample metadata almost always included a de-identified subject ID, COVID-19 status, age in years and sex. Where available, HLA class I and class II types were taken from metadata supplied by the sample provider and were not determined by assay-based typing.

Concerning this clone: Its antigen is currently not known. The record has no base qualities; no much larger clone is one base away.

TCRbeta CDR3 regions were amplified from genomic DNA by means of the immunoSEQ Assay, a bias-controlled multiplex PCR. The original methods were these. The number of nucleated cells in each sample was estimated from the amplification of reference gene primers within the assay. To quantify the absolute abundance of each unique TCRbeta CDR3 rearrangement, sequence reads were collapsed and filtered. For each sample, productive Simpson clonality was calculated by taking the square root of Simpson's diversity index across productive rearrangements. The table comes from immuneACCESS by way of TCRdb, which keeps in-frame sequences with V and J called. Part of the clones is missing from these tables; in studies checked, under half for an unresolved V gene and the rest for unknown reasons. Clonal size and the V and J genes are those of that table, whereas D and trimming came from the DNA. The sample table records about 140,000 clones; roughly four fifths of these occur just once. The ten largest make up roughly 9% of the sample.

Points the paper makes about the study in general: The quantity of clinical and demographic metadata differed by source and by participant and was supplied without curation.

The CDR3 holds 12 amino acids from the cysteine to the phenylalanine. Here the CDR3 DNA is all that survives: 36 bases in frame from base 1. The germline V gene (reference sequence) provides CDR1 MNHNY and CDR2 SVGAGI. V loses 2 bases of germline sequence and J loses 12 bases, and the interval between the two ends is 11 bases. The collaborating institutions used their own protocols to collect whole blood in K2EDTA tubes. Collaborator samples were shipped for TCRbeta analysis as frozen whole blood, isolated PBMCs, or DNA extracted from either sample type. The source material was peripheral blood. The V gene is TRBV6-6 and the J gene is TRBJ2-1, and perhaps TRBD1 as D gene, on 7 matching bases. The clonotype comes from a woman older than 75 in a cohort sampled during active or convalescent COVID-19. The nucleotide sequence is TGTGCCAGCAGTTACCCCCAGGGGGGGCAGTTCTTC. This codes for CASSYPQGGQFF.